These 9 T cell receptor beta chains were all obtained from the same sample, sequenced in a study of T cell repertoires in cytomegalovirus infection. In TCRdb, the reads were re-called with MiXCR into one record per CDR3 protein. Found here are approximately 120,000 distinct CDR3 sequences, about 32% of them singletons; the top ten hold 45% to 65%. These TCRs are of unknown antigen specificity. The source was CD8+ T cells from cultured PBMCs, collected from culture after CMV antigen stimulation. These receptor sequences come from a human donor in good health (CMV status not recorded). Some clones in this sample may be carry-over from other donors' samples.

This clonotype was recorded once. The genes are TRBV12-3 or TRBV12-4 and TRBJ2-7; TRBD2 matches 9 bases. After removal of 2 bases from V and 3 bases from J, the junction contained 5 bases not matched to a gene. The CDR3 runs to 15 residues. CDR3 DNA: TGTGCCAGCAGTTTATGGGCGGGAGGGTTCTACGAGCAGTACTTC. As protein: CASSLWAGGFYEQYF.

The V gene is TRBV28, the J gene TRBJ1-1; D is perhaps TRBD1 (6 bases). V was trimmed by 6 bases and J by 6 bases, leaving 20 bases between them. Germline V gene lookup returns CDR1 MDHEN and CDR2 SYDVKM. This CDR3 contains 15 residues. The CDR3 region has the DNA TGTGCCAGCAGGACCCCCGGGGGGCCGGGGGCTGAAGCTTTCTTT. Residues: CASRTPGGPGAEAFF.

The chain links TRBV5-6 to TRBJ1-5; weak D call: TRBD1 (5 bases). Germline values: CDR1 SGHDT, CDR2 YYEEEE. V lost 4 bases and J 9 bases, leaving 20 bases between the germline ends. The length of the CDR3 is 15 residues. The CDR3 is CASSLHEGPRGPQHF. The CDR3 DNA sequence: TGTGCCAGCAGCCTACATGAGGGCCCAAGGGGGCCCCAGCATTTT.

The chain combines TRBV10-3 with TRBJ2-1; TRBD1 aligns across 7 bases. The germline V gene encodes CDR1 ENHRY and CDR2 SYGVKD. With 5 bases clipped from V and 7 bases from J, the junction kept 14 bases outside the gene matches. The CDR3 consists of 16 residues. Here the CDR3 DNA reads TGTGCCATCAGTCCCCCCGACAGGGTTGTACGGAATGAGCAGTTCTTC. It is translated as CAISPPDRVVRNEQFF.

This chain uses TRBV27 with TRBJ2-4; TRBD2 agrees at 13 bases. J lost 9 bases, V lost 10 bases, and 21 bases had no gene match. In germline, CDR1 is MNHEY, CDR2 SMNVEV (reference sequence). The CDR3 loop spans 18 amino acids. The CDR3 sequence is CATREVLAGGSSLGIQYF. In DNA, the CDR3 is TGTGCCACCAGAGAGGTACTAGCGGGGGGGTCAAGCCTTGGCATTCAGTACTTC.

Ten or more counts support this clonotype. The V gene is TRBV10-3, the J gene TRBJ1-1; D gene ambiguous. The germline V and J ends were trimmed by 10 bases and 0 bases, with 12 bases remaining between them. The CDR3 has 13 amino acids. Germline V gene data show CDR1 as ENHRY and CDR2 as SYGVKD. CDR3 sequence reads: CATATVMNTEAFF. For the CDR3, the DNA is TGTGCCACAGCAACAGTAATGAACACTGAAGCTTTCTTT.

A few counts support this clonotype. The rearrangement links TRBV18 to TRBJ2-5; D not resolved. The germline V and J ends were trimmed by 6 bases and 5 bases, with 13 bases remaining between them. CDR1 KGHSH and CDR2 LQKENI come from the germline V gene. This CDR3 region has 13 residues. Written as DNA, the CDR3 is TGTGCCAGCTCCGTAGGGTTGGAGGAGACCCAGTACTTC. Protein product: CASSVGLEETQYF.

On this clonotype itself: A read error may account for a junction end that differs from germline. The chain recombines TRBV7-6 with TRBJ1-1, with D possibly being TRBD1 (5 bases). The germline CDR1 and CDR2 sequences are SGHVS and FNYEAQ. The CDR3 spans 12 residues. The CDR3 reads CASSPGGTEASF. The DNA of the CDR3 is TGTGCCAGCAGCCCAGGAGGGACTGAAGCTTCCTTT.

This sequence joins TRBV10-3 and TRBJ2-1, with D perhaps TRBD1 or TRBD2 (5 bases each). Trimming removed 0 bases from V and 0 bases from J, with 9 bases in between. The germline V gene encodes CDR1 ENHRY and CDR2 SYGVKD. The CDR3 totals 16 residues. This chain's CDR3 is CAISESEGYSYNEQFF. The CDR3 region has the DNA TGTGCCATCAGTGAGTCAGAGGGGTACTCCTACAATGAGCAGTTCTTC.